Below, 15 T cell receptor beta chains from the same sample are listed, as sequenced in a study of T cell responses to AZD1222 COVID-19 vaccine. The table came from immunoSEQ multiplex PCR; TCRdb's copy has only in-frame clones and leaves some out. The sample records approximately 140,000 clones, roughly 91% being singletons. This specimen consisted of peripheral blood, obtained on day 0 of AZD1222 vaccination. Receptor source: an adult in good health.

The chain joins TRBV6-5 to TRBJ2-7; 8 bases align to TRBD1. Germline values: CDR1 MNHEY, CDR2 SVGAGI. Trimming at V came to 8 bases and at J to 0 bases, leaving 6 bases not matched to a gene. The CDR3 is 14 amino acids. The CDR3 region has the DNA TGTGCCAGCTCCGGGACAGGCCTCTCCTACGAGCAGTACTTC. This codes for CASSGTGLSYEQYF.

This rearrangement joins TRBV7-2 to TRBJ2-3; TRBD2 aligns across 7 bases. With V trimmed by 3 bases and J by 7 bases, 7 bases remained unmatched. CDR3 length equals 14 residues. Germline V CDR1 and CDR2: SGHTA, FQGNSA. The CDR3 DNA follows: TGTGCCAGCAGCTTGTTCGGGGGGTGGAATACGCAGTATTTT. Translation gives CASSLFGGWNTQYF.

J is TRBJ1-1 and V is TRBV7-2; no clear D gene. The V end was cut by 3 bases, the J end by 1 base, with 12 bases between. The CDR3 is 15 amino acids. Germline loops: CDR1 SGHTA, CDR2 FQGNSA. The CDR3 sequence is CASSLSLHPNTEAFF. In DNA form, the CDR3 reads TGTGCCAGCAGCTTGAGTTTGCACCCGAACACTGAAGCTTTCTTT.

The chain has TRBV6-1 and TRBJ2-1; 9 bases match TRBD2. CDR1 is MNHNS, CDR2 SASEGT, per germline. CDR3 length equals 15 residues. V shed 2 bases and J 7 bases; nucleotides not matched to a gene: 6. CDR3 protein: CASSERSSGKNEQFF. The DNA for the CDR3 is TGTGCCAGCAGTGAAAGGTCTAGCGGGAAAAATGAGCAGTTCTTC.

This clone appeared once. This chain joins TRBV7-2 and TRBJ2-5; 7 nucleotides align to TRBD2. There are 17 residues in the CDR3. Germline CDR1 and CDR2: SGHTA and FQGNSA. Trimming at V came to 1 base and at J to 5 bases, leaving 13 bases not matched to a gene. The CDR3 protein is CASSLGVVGLKGETQYF. The CDR3 bases are TGTGCCAGCAGCTTAGGGGTCGTGGGACTAAAGGGGGAGACCCAGTACTTC.

The chain is built from TRBV7-6 and TRBJ2-2; D not resolved. Germline V gives CDR1 SGHVS, CDR2 FNYEAQ. The V and J ends lost 3 bases and 3 bases respectively, with 8 bases between them. The CDR3 extends over 14 amino acids. CDR3 sequence: CASSFTRYTGELFF. CDR3 DNA sequence: TGTGCCAGCAGCTTTACACGGTACACCGGGGAGCTGTTTTTT.

The V and J genes are TRBV19 and TRBJ1-5; no definite D call. V lost 3 bases to trimming and J lost 4 bases, with 10 bases between them. Germline V gene lookup returns CDR1 LNHDA and CDR2 SQIVND (reference sequence). The CDR3 consists of 14 residues. The CDR3 region has the DNA TGTGCCAGTAGTATTTCGGCGGTTAATCAGCCCCAGCATTTT. This gives the protein CASSISAVNQPQHF.

The CDR3 nucleotides read TGTGCAAGTCGCTTAGCGCGGTATCAGCCCCAGCATTTT. It translates to CASRLARYQPQHF. The rearrangement joins TRBV12-2 to TRBJ1-5. TRBV12-2 constitutes a pseudogene. The CDR3 is 13 amino acids.

The chain is built from TRBV7-8 and TRBJ1-5; D is possibly TRBD1 (6 bases). This CDR3 has 15 amino acids. V was pared by 3 bases and J by 3 bases, with 12 bases between. In germline, CDR1 is SGHVS, CDR2 FQNEAQ. CDR3 nucleotides: TGTGCCAGCAGCTTTGGGGGGGCGAACAATCAGCCCCAGCATTTT. Translated: CASSFGGANNQPQHF.

The J gene is TRBJ2-1, the V gene TRBV4-1, with D possibly TRBD1 on 6 matching bases. The CDR3 is 15 residues long. Germline V gene lookup returns CDR1 MGHRA and CDR2 YSYEKL. Trimming took off 4 bases at V and 4 bases at J, with 14 bases between the two ends. The CDR3 is CASSPQRTEYNEQFF. CDR3 DNA: TGCGCCAGCAGCCCGCAGAGGACAGAATACAATGAGCAGTTCTTC.

The V and J genes are TRBV7-9 and TRBJ1-2; no clear D gene. From germline, CDR1 is SEHNR and CDR2 FQNEAQ (reference sequence). The CDR3 spans 13 residues. Between the trimmed V and J ends, which lost 1 base and 2 bases, there was a span of 5 bases. This CDR3 is CASSLGHNYGYTF. Written as DNA, the CDR3 is TGTGCCAGCAGCTTAGGACACAACTATGGCTACACCTTC.

This sequence joins TRBV3-1 (or the pseudogene TRBV3-2) and TRBJ2-3; a weak D match, TRBD1 (5 bases). This CDR3 comprises 14 residues. CDR1 and CDR2 from the germline V gene are LGHDT and YNNKEL (reference sequence). The germline V and J ends were trimmed by 3 bases and 6 bases, with 13 bases remaining between them. The DNA of the CDR3 is TGTGCCAGCAGCCAGGGGCCCCCGTGGGATACGCAGTATTTT. Its translation: CASSQGPPWDTQYF.

The J gene is TRBJ2-5, the V gene TRBV6-5; 10 bases map to TRBD2. V lost 7 bases, J lost 4 bases, and 9 bases stayed unmatched. Germline V gene data show CDR1 as MNHEY and CDR2 as SVGAGI. The CDR3 is 15 residues long. CDR3 coding DNA: TGTGCCAGCACCTTCAGCGGGAGGGCCCCAGAGACCCAGTACTTC. Translating gives CASTFSGRAPETQYF.

The chain links TRBV5-4 to TRBJ2-7; TRBD1 matches at 10 bases. This CDR3 has 13 amino acids. After removal of 4 bases from V and 5 bases from J, the junction contained 3 bases not matched to a gene. Germline CDR1 and CDR2: SGHNT and YYREEE (reference sequence). CDR3 residues: CASSIGTGDEQYF. DNA for the CDR3: TGTGCCAGCAGCATTGGGACAGGGGACGAGCAGTACTTC.

The chain recombines TRBV23-1 with TRBJ2-4; weak D call: TRBD2 (5 bases). TRBV23-1 is marked as an open reading frame, function uncertain. V was trimmed by 7 bases and J by 2 bases, leaving 15 bases between them. The CDR3 covers 15 residues. In DNA, the CDR3 is TGCGCCAGCAATCTGCGAGGGTTAACCAAAAACATTCAGTACTTC. This sequence encodes CASNLRGLTKNIQYF.